The next 32 T cell receptor beta chains were all read from a single sample in a study of T cells in women clearing cervical HPV infection. Clones were read by immunoSEQ multiplex PCR, and TCRdb kept only the in-frame ones, dropping some. The sample includes fewer than 25,000 clones. Sequences were obtained from blood buffy coat. These receptors were obtained from a woman aged 18-70 years with a cervical HPV16 infection that either progressed to CIN3+ or cleared (not recorded which).

To note about this clone: Coverage ceases 3 residues before the CDR3 finishes, and the germline J gene fills in the end. The chain uses TRBV10-3 and TRBJ2-3, with a tentative D call TRBD2 (6 bases). This CDR3 spans 15 amino acids. The V gene lost 1 base and the J gene lost 4 bases, with 12 bases spanning the gap. Germline loops: CDR1 ENHRY, CDR2 SYGVKD. The chain's CDR3 is CAISEWKTRADTQYF. The sequenced part of the CDR3 DNA is TGTGCCATCAGTGAGTGGAAGACTAGAGCAGATACG.

About this clone itself: The missing CDR3 end, 3 residues past where the read stops, is filled in from the germline J gene. This chain links TRBV2 with TRBJ2-3; 9 bases map to TRBD1. The CDR3 spans 14 residues. Germline values: CDR1 SNHLY, CDR2 FYNNEI. CDR3 bases read: TGTGCCAGCGCATGGACAGGGGTCGGTCAGCCG. Its protein product is CASAWTGVGQP. Given in full, the CDR3 is CASAWTGVGQPQYF.

Worth noting for this clone: The sequence runs out 3 residues before the end of the CDR3; the remainder is reconstructed from the germline J gene. This rearrangement joins TRBV12-3 or TRBV12-4 to TRBJ2-6, with D unresolved. Trimming removed 3 bases from V and 1 base from J, with 10 bases in between. The CDR3 is 16 amino acids. Incomplete CDR3 DNA: TGTGCCAGCAGTTTGGGCAGGAATTCTGGGGCCAACGTC. Translating it yields CASSLGRNSGANV. The entire CDR3 sequence reads CASSLGRNSGANVLTF.

To note about this clone: Read data end 3 residues before the CDR3 end; the end is taken from the germline J gene. This chain joins TRBV7-9 and TRBJ2-7; the D is unclear. The germline V gene encodes CDR1 SEHNR and CDR2 FQNEAQ (reference sequence). Trimming pared 0 bases from V and 4 bases from J, leaving 4 bases between. This CDR3 is 12 amino acids long. The CDR3 loop is CASSLAHYEQYF. CDR3 bases read: TGTGCCAGCAGCTTAGCCCATTACGAG.

With regard to this clone: Read coverage stops 3 residues before the CDR3 terminus; the germline J gene supplies the remainder. This chain uses TRBV19 with TRBJ2-7; 10 bases align to TRBD2. The CDR3 runs to 14 residues. The V and J ends lost 3 bases and 4 bases, in that order; junction bases with no gene match: 3. Germline V lookup: CDR1 LNHDA, CDR2 SQIVND (reference sequence). Partial CDR3 DNA: TGTGCCAGTAGTATTCCGGGACTAGCGTACGAG. The encoded protein is CASSIPGLAYE. The CDR3 reads in full as CASSIPGLAYEQYF. Variable domain in full (rest from reference TRBV19 and TRBJ2-7): DGGITQSPKYLFRKEGQNVTLSCEQNLNHDAMYWYRQDPGQGLRLIYYSQIVNDFQKGDIAEGYSVSREKKESFPLTVTSAQKNPTAFYLCASSIPGLAYEQYFGPGTRLTVT.

About this clone itself: Read sequence stops 3 residues before the CDR3 end, and the germline J gene provides the missing end. The chain combines TRBV5-6 with TRBJ1-5; a weak D match, TRBD1 (5 bases). Per the germline V gene, CDR1 is SGHDT and CDR2 is YYEEEE. The CDR3 totals 14 residues. Trimming cost V 4 bases and J 3 bases, with 11 bases left between them. The part of the CDR3 DNA that was read is TGTGCCAGCAGCCGAGAACAGGCCAATCAGCCC. Translating it yields CASSREQANQP. The full CDR3 protein reads CASSREQANQPQHF.

In regard to this clone: From the germline J gene comes the end of the CDR3, since the read stops 3 residues before it. This chain joins TRBV2 and TRBJ1-1, with 12 nucleotides matching TRBD1. CDR1 SNHLY and CDR2 FYNNEI come from the germline V gene. The junction had 1 base not matched to a gene; V was cut back by 2 bases and J by 3 bases. The CDR3 spans 15 residues. CDR3 sequence reads: CASSEWDRGHTEAFF. CDR3 DNA (partial): TGTGCCAGCAGTGAATGGGACAGGGGGCACACTGAA.

With respect to this clone: The sequenced fragment ends 3 residues before the CDR3 boundary, so the rest is inferred from the germline J gene. This chain joins TRBV20-1 and TRBJ1-6, with 12 bases lining up with TRBD1. This CDR3 comprises 16 residues. The trim removed 6 bases at V and 8 bases at J, leaving 11 bases unmatched. The germline V gene encodes CDR1 DFQATT and CDR2 SNEGSKA (reference sequence). CDR3 bases read: TGCAGTGCCTTGGGGACAGGGGGCCTTGTCGATTCACCC. It yields the protein CSALGTGGLVDSP. The entire CDR3 protein reads CSALGTGGLVDSPLHF.

Points on this clone: The sequence runs out 3 residues before the end of the CDR3; the remainder is reconstructed from the germline J gene. The J gene is TRBJ1-2, the V gene TRBV30, with D hard to call. The ends were cut back, 5 bases at V and 1 base at J, with 14 bases in the middle. Germline CDR1 is GTSNPN and CDR2 is SVGIG (reference sequence). The CDR3 sequence is 14 residues long. The CDR3: CAWQTGLSNYGYTF. Partial CDR3 DNA: TGTGCCTGGCAGACGGGTCTTAGTAACTATGGC.

Note on this clone: The read ends 3 residues shy of where the CDR3 ends; the end is completed using the germline J gene. The genes are TRBV20-1 and TRBJ2-1; 8 bases are a match to TRBD2. CDR3 length: 16 residues. Germline V gene data show CDR1 as DFQATT and CDR2 as SNEGSKA (reference sequence). V lost 5 bases, J lost 5 bases, and 14 bases stayed unmatched. CDR3 region: CSAFTPPREVHNEQFF. The CDR3 DNA, read in part, is TGCAGTGCTTTTACCCCCCCGCGGGAGGTCCACAATGAG.

On this clone: The read stops 3 residues short of the end of the CDR3; the missing end is completed from the germline J gene. This rearrangement joins TRBV20-1 to TRBJ2-3, with 12 positions matching TRBD2. This CDR3 spans 16 amino acids. Trimming took 3 bases from V and 2 from J; bases not matched to a gene: 6. The germline gives CDR1 DFQATT, CDR2 SNEGSKA (reference sequence). This CDR3 is CSARPPSGGVTDTQYF. The sequenced CDR3 bases are TGCAGTGCTAGGCCTCCTAGCGGGGGGGTCACAGATACG.

By frequency, this clone registers medium-sized (0.01 to 0.1%). Read data end 3 residues before the CDR3 end; the end is taken from the germline J gene. This chain uses TRBV4-2 with TRBJ2-3; TRBD2 aligns across 12 bases. This CDR3 has 21 amino acids. The germline gives CDR1 LGHNA, CDR2 YNFKEQ. Trimming took 4 bases from V and 3 from J; bases not matched to a gene: 20. The CDR3 bases that were read are TGTGCCAGCAGCCCAGAGAACCGGCTAGCGGGGGGGCCGCTAACGACAGATACG. It translates to CASSPENRLAGGPLTTDT. The full CDR3 protein is CASSPENRLAGGPLTTDTQYF.

Comment on this clone: Read sequence stops 3 residues before the CDR3 end, and the germline J gene provides the missing end. The chain couples TRBV20-1 to TRBJ1-4; no clear D. Deletions cut 1 base from V and 4 bases from J, with 10 bases between. Germline V lookup: CDR1 DFQATT, CDR2 SNEGSKA (reference sequence). This CDR3 is 14 amino acids long. This CDR3 is CSARGQDGNEKLFF. Incomplete CDR3 DNA: TGCAGTGCTAGAGGCCAGGATGGTAATGAAAAA.

Note on this clone: The read terminates 3 residues before the CDR3 end, so the remaining end is supplied by the germline J gene. The chain uses TRBV7-9 and TRBJ1-2, with D maybe TRBD1 (5 bases). The CDR3 runs 15 residues. Looked up from germline, CDR1 is SEHNR and CDR2 is FQNEAQ (reference sequence). CDR3 protein: CASSLDGASGTNYTF. The covered CDR3 bases are TGTGCCAGCAGCTTAGATGGGGCTAGCGGGACGAAC.

As to this clone: The read gets to within 3 residues of the CDR3 end, and the germline J gene fills in the rest. J is TRBJ1-1 and V is TRBV2; D gene ambiguous. The V gene lost 7 bases and the J gene lost 3 bases, with 15 bases spanning the gap. Per the germline V gene, CDR1 is SNHLY and CDR2 is FYNNEI. This CDR3 region has 14 residues. CDR3 DNA, as far as it was read: TGTGCCAGCAATCTACGACTAAGGGACACTGAA. It codes for CASNLRLRDTE. Given in full, the CDR3 is CASNLRLRDTEAFF.

On this clone: The CDR3 goes on 3 residues after the read ends, and that part is filled in from the germline J gene. The chain couples TRBV5-1 to TRBJ1-1, with 7 bases fitting TRBD1. The germline V gene has CDR1 SGHRS and CDR2 YFSETQ. The CDR3 length is 15 residues. With 0 bases clipped from V and 5 bases from J, the junction kept 7 bases outside the gene matches. The CDR3 reads CASSLEGGMATEAFF. The sequenced part of the CDR3 DNA is TGCGCCAGCAGCTTGGAAGGGGGCATGGCGACTGAA.

As concerns this clone: The read gets to within 3 residues of the CDR3 end, and the germline J gene fills in the rest. The chain is built from TRBV7-2 and TRBJ1-1, with D tentatively TRBD1 (6 bases). This CDR3 comprises 14 residues. The V end lost 5 bases, the J end lost 0 bases, and 10 bases lay between the germline ends. CDR1 is SGHTA and CDR2 is FQGNSA in the germline V gene. The sequenced CDR3 bases are TGTGCCAGCAGCCCCAGGACAGTGAACACTGAA. Protein product: CASSPRTVNTE. The complete CDR3 reads CASSPRTVNTEAFF.

Points on this clone: From the germline J gene comes the end of the CDR3, since the read stops 3 residues before it. V and J are TRBV2 and TRBJ2-5; the D is unclear. The CDR3 length is 10 residues. V lost 7 bases, J lost 5 bases, and 5 bases lay in between. Looked up from germline, CDR1 is SNHLY and CDR2 is FYNNEI. The CDR3 is CASTPETQYF. The DNA read from the CDR3 is TGTGCCAGCACCCCGGAGACC. The full variable domain, its missing parts supplied by reference TRBV2 and TRBJ2-5, is EPEVTQTPSHQVTQMGQEVILRCVPISNHLYFYWYRQILGQKVEFLVSFYNNEISEKSEIFDDQFSVERPDGSNFTLKIRSTKLEDSAMYFCASTPETQYFGPGTRLLVL.

Of note for this clone: The CDR3 end lies 3 residues beyond the end of the read and is filled in from the germline J gene. The chain combines TRBV19 with TRBJ1-1; D is undetermined. The CDR3 runs 14 residues. CDR1 is LNHDA and CDR2 is SQIVND in the germline V gene (reference sequence). The CDR3 loop reads CASTPRLLAETAFF. The sequenced CDR3 bases are TGTGCCAGTACCCCGAGGCTGCTAGCGGAGACA.

Comments on this clone: The CDR3 is cut off 3 residues early in the read; its end comes from the germline J gene. The chain is built from TRBV18 and TRBJ1-3; the D gene is possibly TRBD1 (5 bases). The V end lost 3 bases, the J end lost 0 bases, and 9 bases lay between the germline ends. The V gene's germline CDR1 is KGHSH and CDR2 LQKENI. The CDR3 is 15 residues long. The DNA read from the CDR3 is TGTGCCAGCTCACCGCAGGGTGACTCTGGAAACACC. Translated: CASSPQGDSGNT. In full, the CDR3 is CASSPQGDSGNTIYF. The variable domain in full, completed from reference TRBV18 and TRBJ1-3, reads NAGVMQNPRHLVRRRGQEARLRCSPMKGHSHVYWYRQLPEEGLKFMVYLQKENIIDESGMPKERFSAEFPKEGPSILRIQQVVRGDSAAYFCASSPQGDSGNTIYFGEGSWLTVV.

On this clone itself: Coverage ceases 3 residues before the CDR3 finishes, and the germline J gene fills in the end. The chain uses TRBV7-3 and TRBJ2-1, with TRBD2 identical over 12 bases. CDR3 length: 15 amino acids. Per the germline V gene, CDR1 is SGHTA and CDR2 is FQGTGA. J gave up 5 bases and V 4 bases, and 3 bases lay outside the gene matches. The sequenced CDR3 bases are TGTGCCAGCAGCTCCGGACTAGCGGGAAACAATGAG. Residues: CASSSGLAGNNE. From start to end, the CDR3 is CASSSGLAGNNEQFF.

As regards this clone: The read halts 3 residues ahead of the CDR3 end, with the missing end drawn from the germline J gene. V is TRBV5-1 and J is TRBJ1-2; no definite D call. The CDR3 contains 14 residues. CDR1 is SGHRS and CDR2 is YFSETQ in the germline V gene. This chain's CDR3 is CASSISGSSYDYTF. CDR3 bases read: TGCGCCAGCAGCATTAGCGGGAGCTCCTACGAC.

On this clone: The read comes to an end 3 residues before the CDR3 does, leaving the germline J gene to fill in the end. The chain is built from TRBV7-2 and TRBJ2-4; 7 bases agree with TRBD2. The CDR3 is made up of 14 amino acids. Germline V gene sequence: CDR1 SGHTA, CDR2 FQGNSA. The J segment lost 3 bases and the V segment lost 5 bases, leaving 4 bases of the junction unmatched. The CDR3 is CASSVRDYKNIQYF. CDR3 DNA, as far as it was read: TGTGCCAGCAGCGTCCGGGACTACAAAAACATT.

A note on this clone: The DNA ends 3 residues before the CDR3 does, and the rest of the CDR3 is filled in from the germline J gene. The chain uses TRBV5-1 and TRBJ2-2; D possibly corresponds to TRBD2 (5 bases). V gave up 0 bases and J gave up 0 bases, with 9 bases separating them. There are 16 residues in the CDR3. CDR1 is SGHRS and CDR2 is YFSETQ in the germline V gene. CDR3 loop: CASSLGRGSNTGELFF. CDR3 DNA, as far as it was read: TGCGCCAGCAGCTTGGGTCGGGGTTCGAACACCGGGGAG.

Regarding this clone: The DNA ends 3 residues before the CDR3 does, and the rest of the CDR3 is filled in from the germline J gene. The chain uses TRBV7-3 and TRBJ1-1; no clear D gene. Germline CDR1 and CDR2: SGHTA and FQGTGA. The CDR3 runs 13 residues. CDR3 loop: CASSEGLLSKAFF. The part of the CDR3 DNA that was read is TGTGCCAGCAGCGAAGGGCTTCTAAGTAAA.

Worth noting for this clone: The read terminates 3 residues before the CDR3 end, so the remaining end is supplied by the germline J gene. The chain carries TRBV7-6 and TRBJ2-7; D is perhaps TRBD2 (5 bases). Trimming took 1 base from V and 4 from J, leaving 17 bases between them. The CDR3 loop spans 16 amino acids. Germline V gene sequence: CDR1 SGHVS, CDR2 FNYEAQ. CDR3 sequence reads: CASSLGAIRGRYEQYF. The CDR3 DNA, read in part, is TGTGCCAGCAGCTTAGGAGCGATACGGGGTCGGTACGAG.

This clone is classed as medium-sized by frequency. The read is 3 residues too short to cover the CDR3 end, so that end is filled in from the germline J gene. The rearrangement uses TRBV10-3 and TRBJ2-5, with TRBD1 identical over 10 bases. The CDR3 is 15 amino acids. Germline CDR1 is ENHRY and CDR2 is SYGVKD. V shed 8 bases, J shed 3 bases, and the junction held 9 bases outside the gene matches. The CDR3 region is CAIGLRDRGKETQYF. The CDR3 DNA, read in part, is TGTGCCATCGGACTCCGGGACAGGGGAAAAGAGACC.

Notes on this clone: The read finishes 3 residues shy of the CDR3 end, and the germline J gene is used to complete it. The chain is built from TRBV7-8 and TRBJ2-6, with TRBD1 matching over 8 bases. J lost 2 bases, V lost 5 bases, and 5 bases had no gene match. CDR3 length equals 16 residues. Germline CDR1 reads SGHVS; CDR2 reads FQNEAQ. The covered CDR3 bases are TGTGCCAGCAGCGCCCGACAGGGGACTGGGGCCAACGTC. Translation gives CASSARQGTGANV. The whole CDR3 sequence reads CASSARQGTGANVLTF.

About this clone: The read comes to an end 3 residues before the CDR3 does, leaving the germline J gene to fill in the end. This chain joins TRBV20-1 and TRBJ1-1; TRBD1 matches at 8 bases. This CDR3 is built from 13 residues. Trimming cost V 6 bases and J 3 bases; bases outside gene matches: 6. CDR1 and CDR2 (germline): DFQATT, SNEGSKA (reference sequence). CDR3 in amino acids: CSAKQGEDTEAFF. Incomplete CDR3 DNA: TGCAGTGCCAAACAGGGGGAGGACACTGAA.

A note on this clone: The read gets to within 3 residues of the CDR3 end, and the germline J gene fills in the rest. The genes are TRBV14 and TRBJ1-2; no definite D call. Trimming pared 1 base from V and 3 bases from J, leaving 9 bases between. Germline-derived CDR1 and CDR2 are SGHDN and FVKESK. The CDR3 length is 14 residues. Partial CDR3 DNA: TGTGCCAGCAGCCAAGTAACCACTGACTATGGC. Protein product: CASSQVTTDYG. The entire CDR3 is CASSQVTTDYGYTF.

With respect to this clone: The sequence runs out 3 residues before the end of the CDR3; the remainder is reconstructed from the germline J gene. The chain has TRBV13 and TRBJ2-7; tentative D call: TRBD1 (5 bases). V lost 1 base and J 2 bases, leaving 9 bases between the germline ends. From germline, CDR1 is PRHDT and CDR2 FYEKMQ (reference sequence). The CDR3 spans 14 residues. CDR3 loop: CASSLEGSPYEQYF. The DNA read from the CDR3 is TGTGCCAGCAGCTTAGAGGGGTCCCCCTACGAG.

With regard to this clone: The read ends 3 residues early relative to the CDR3; the germline J gene fills the gap. The chain carries TRBV5-1 and TRBJ2-5; no definite D call. This CDR3 region has 14 residues. Germline V gene lookup returns CDR1 SGHRS and CDR2 YFSETQ. V lost 1 base to trimming and J lost 2 bases, with 9 bases between them. The CDR3 sequence: CASSLSAGQETQYF. The part of the CDR3 DNA that was read is TGCGCCAGCAGCTTGTCGGCAGGACAAGAGACC.